The 22 T cell receptor beta chains below were found in one sample sequenced in a study of early T cells in non-severe SARS-CoV-2 infection. Via MiXCR, TCRdb re-called the 5' RACE reads, giving one row per CDR3 protein. Found here are around 55,000 distinct CDR3 sequences, approximately 13% of them singletons; the top ten hold 1.2% to 1.5%. The sequenced sample consisted of whole blood. All receptors derive from an adult who was a healthcare worker with PCR-confirmed SARS-CoV-2 infection or an uninfected control (not recorded which).

This clonotype has a handful of counts. This chain uses TRBV12-3 or TRBV12-4 with TRBJ1-2; 8 nucleotides agree with TRBD1. CDR3 size: 14 residues. V gave up 5 bases and J gave up 3 bases; unmatched junction bases: 5. CDR3 region: CASSIEQGDYGYTF. The DNA of the CDR3 is TGTGCCAGCAGTATCGAACAGGGGGACTATGGCTACACCTTC.

This clonotype occurred many times. The chain has TRBV30 and TRBJ1-4; 10 bases line up with TRBD1. Unmatched junction bases numbered 2, after V lost 3 bases and J lost 7 bases. The CDR3 is made up of 13 amino acids. CDR1 is GTSNPN and CDR2 is SVGIG in the germline V gene (reference sequence). CDR3 in amino acids: CAWSRDRGEKLFF. CDR3 DNA sequence: TGTGCCTGGAGCCGGGACAGGGGTGAAAAACTGTTTTTT.

This clonotype has just a few counts. This chain links TRBV2 with TRBJ1-1; 8 bases align to TRBD1. The CDR3 has 15 residues. Trimming at V came to 6 bases and at J to 1 base, leaving 7 bases not matched to a gene. CDR1 SNHLY and CDR2 FYNNEI come from the germline V gene. CDR3 loop: CASRLDRAANTEAFF. CDR3 DNA: TGTGCCAGCAGACTGGACAGGGCCGCGAACACTGAAGCTTTCTTT. The complete variable domain, with remaining parts taken from reference TRBV2 and TRBJ1-1, reads EPEVTQTPSHQVTQMGQEVILRCVPISNHLYFYWYRQILGQKVEFLVSFYNNEISEKSEIFDDQFSVERPDGSNFTLKIRSTKLEDSAMYFCASRLDRAANTEAFFGQGTRLTVV.

In its sample, this clonotype was seen many times. This sequence joins TRBV12-3 or TRBV12-4 and TRBJ1-2; D gene unclear. This CDR3 comprises 15 residues. V was trimmed by 5 bases and J by 3 bases, leaving 16 bases between them. For the CDR3, the DNA is TGTGCCAGCAGTCTTACTCCCTGGAGGGACTATGGCTACACCTTC. This codes for CASSLTPWRDYGYTF.

The chain employs TRBV29-1 and TRBJ2-7, with a weak D call TRBD2 (5 bases). Trimming took off 8 bases at V and 3 bases at J, with 17 bases between the two ends. In germline, CDR1 is SQVTM, CDR2 ANQGSEA. There are 13 residues in the CDR3. The CDR3 protein is CSTKGAGGYEQYF. The CDR3 nucleotides are TGCAGCACAAAGGGAGCAGGTGGCTACGAGCAGTACTTC.

This clonotype showed up many times. This chain connects TRBV3-1 to TRBJ2-5, with 8 bases that match TRBD2. The length of the CDR3 is 14 residues. Germline-derived CDR1 and CDR2 are LGHDT and YNNKEL (reference sequence). The V and J ends lost 4 bases and 4 bases, in that order; junction bases with no gene match: 5. CDR3 sequence: CASSLGLGVETQYF. The CDR3 DNA reads as TGTGCCAGCAGCCTGGGACTAGGGGTAGAGACCCAGTACTTC.

The table lists this clonotype with a few counts. The chain links TRBV7-6 to TRBJ2-1; 9 positions agree with TRBD2. CDR3 length: 16 residues. Germline CDR1 reads SGHVS; CDR2 reads FNYEAQ. Trimming at V came to 1 base and at J to 2 bases, leaving 3 bases not matched to a gene. The DNA for the CDR3 is TGTGCCAGCAGCTTAGGCGGGGGGGCCCCCTACAATGAGCAGTTCTTC. Amino acids: CASSLGGGAPYNEQFF.

This clonotype was counted only a few times. The rearrangement uses TRBV11-2 and TRBJ2-2, with 14 bases matching TRBD2. The CDR3 length is 20 residues. Germline CDR1 reads SGHAT; CDR2 reads FQNNGV. V gave up 5 bases and J gave up 2 bases; unmatched junction bases: 13. The CDR3 nucleotides are TGTGCCAGCAGCCACCGGACTAGCGGGGGGCCAGTTCGAAACACCGGGGAGCTGTTTTTT. Translation gives CASSHRTSGGPVRNTGELFF. The variable domain in full, completed from reference TRBV11-2 and TRBJ2-2, reads EAGVAQSPRYKIIEKRQSVAFWCNPISGHATLYWYQQILGQGPKLLIQFQNNGVVDDSQLPKDRFSAERLKGVDSTLKIQPAKLEDSAVYLCASSHRTSGGPVRNTGELFFGEGSRLTVL.

The chain combines TRBV12-5 with TRBJ2-3; D gene ambiguous. The CDR3 extends over 12 amino acids. The germline V and J ends were trimmed by 4 bases and 0 bases, with 2 bases remaining between them. Germline V CDR1 and CDR2: LGHNT, FRNRAP. As DNA, the CDR3 is TGTGCTAGTGGTTCGAGCACAGATACGCAGTATTTT. It translates to CASGSSTDTQYF.

The chain uses TRBV20-1 and TRBJ1-3; D is possibly TRBD1 (6 bases). This CDR3 is 13 amino acids long. V shed 3 bases and J shed 10 bases, with 16 bases lying between them. Germline CDR1 is DFQATT and CDR2 is SNEGSKA (reference sequence). The CDR3 spells CSARTGGLPTIYF. The CDR3 nucleotides read TGCAGTGCTAGGACGGGGGGCCTCCCGACCATATATTTT.

Only a few counts were recorded for this clonotype. This chain connects TRBV6-2 or TRBV6-3 to TRBJ2-1, with D perhaps assigned TRBD1 or TRBD2 (5 bases each). Germline CDR1 and CDR2: MNHEY and SVGEGT. V was trimmed by 3 bases and J by 6 bases, leaving 15 bases between them. This CDR3 contains 15 residues. The CDR3 sequence is CASSYGGAGGNEQFF. In DNA form, the CDR3 reads TGTGCCAGCAGTTATGGGGGAGCTGGGGGCAATGAGCAGTTCTTC.

This clonotype was recorded a few times. CDR3 nucleotide sequence: TGTGCCAGCAGCCCCCGGGCGGCCACAGATACGCAGTATTTT. It codes for CASSPRAATDTQYF. This chain joins TRBV7-9 and TRBJ2-3; no definite D call. Trimming pared 5 bases from V and 2 bases from J, leaving 11 bases between. CDR1 is SEHNR, CDR2 FQNEAQ, per germline (reference sequence). The CDR3 is made up of 14 amino acids.

This clonotype has more than one count but fewer than ten. The CDR3: CASSPSTSYYGYTF. CDR3 nucleotides: TGTGCCAGCAGCCCTAGTACGAGTTACTATGGCTACACCTTC. The chain combines TRBV7-8 with TRBJ1-2; D gene unclear. V was shortened by 5 bases and J by 3 bases, with 13 bases between the two germline ends. Germline lookup yields CDR1 SGHVS and CDR2 FQNEAQ. The CDR3 sequence is 14 residues long.

This clonotype has more than one count but fewer than ten. The rearrangement joins TRBV10-3 to TRBJ2-3, with unresolved D. Trimming took off 3 bases at V and 15 bases at J, with 16 bases between the two ends. The germline V gene has CDR1 ENHRY and CDR2 SYGVKD. The CDR3 is 12 amino acids. The CDR3 here is CAISDRVSSRYF. DNA for the CDR3: TGTGCCATCAGTGATAGGGTATCATCACGCTATTTT.

This clonotype was picked up many times. The J gene is TRBJ2-1, the V gene TRBV7-9, with unresolved D. The CDR3 sequence is 13 residues long. Germline V CDR1 and CDR2: SEHNR, FQNEAQ (reference sequence). The V end was cut by 4 bases, the J end by 6 bases, with 10 bases between. The CDR3 loop reads CASSSTWGNEQFF. The DNA of the CDR3 is TGTGCCAGCAGCTCCACATGGGGCAATGAGCAGTTCTTC.

This clonotype has at least ten counts. This chain uses TRBV7-8 with TRBJ2-1, with 11 bases fitting TRBD2. The CDR3 consists of 15 residues. V lost 5 bases, J lost 7 bases, and 7 bases stayed unmatched. Germline V gene data show CDR1 as SGHVS and CDR2 as FQNEAQ. CDR3 loop: CASSVLAGVSNEQFF. CDR3 nucleotides: TGTGCCAGCAGCGTACTAGCGGGGGTTTCAAATGAGCAGTTCTTC.

V is TRBV30 and J is TRBJ1-5; D ambiguous. Germline V gives CDR1 GTSNPN, CDR2 SVGIG (reference sequence). CDR3 length: 16 amino acids. V was trimmed by 0 bases and J by 7 bases, leaving 19 bases between them. Written as DNA, the CDR3 is TGTGCCTGGAGTGTACCGAGGGTCCAAGGCCGCCAGCCCCAGCATTTT. Protein product: CAWSVPRVQGRQPQHF.

In this sample, this clonotype turned up many times. The chain's CDR3 is CASSLAQGAQGYTF. The CDR3 nucleotides read TGTGCCAGCAGCTTAGCACAGGGGGCGCAAGGCTACACCTTC. V usage is TRBV7-9 and J usage is TRBJ1-2, with 9 bases lining up with TRBD1. Germline values: CDR1 SEHNR, CDR2 FQNEAQ (reference sequence). Trimming took 0 bases from V and 8 from J; bases not matched to a gene: 4. This CDR3 has 14 residues.

As regards this clonotype: An end of the junction differs from the germline gene, which may be a read error. The rearrangement joins TRBV6-2 or TRBV6-3 to TRBJ2-1; 9 bases fit TRBD1. Germline lookup yields CDR1 MNHEY and CDR2 SVGEGT. The CDR3 has 15 residues. The CDR3 DNA is TGTGCCAGCAGTGAGCGGACAGGGGCCTACAATGAGCAGCTCTTC. Amino acid sequence: CASSERTGAYNEQLF.

This clonotype was seen only a few times. The V and J genes are TRBV11-2 and TRBJ2-1; D assignment may be TRBD1 or TRBD2 (5 bases each). The CDR3 spans 14 residues. Per the germline V gene, CDR1 is SGHAT and CDR2 is FQNNGV. The V and J ends lost 3 bases and 7 bases respectively, with 13 bases between them. DNA of the CDR3: TGTGCCAGCAGCTTGGGCAACTGGGGGAATGAGCAGTTCTTC. It encodes CASSLGNWGNEQFF.

The chain combines TRBV11-2 with TRBJ1-1; 7 bases are a match to TRBD1. Germline V gene sequence: CDR1 SGHAT, CDR2 FQNNGV. The CDR3 is 16 amino acids. V lost 5 bases, J lost 1 base, and 10 bases stayed unmatched. CDR3 sequence: CASSPDREGGNTEAFF. The CDR3 nucleotides are TGTGCCAGCAGCCCCGACAGGGAAGGGGGGAACACTGAAGCTTTCTTT.

The chain has TRBV4-1 and TRBJ2-1; 11 bases line up with TRBD2. With V trimmed by 4 bases and J by 8 bases, 7 bases remained unmatched. CDR3 length: 15 residues. Germline lookup yields CDR1 MGHRA and CDR2 YSYEKL. The CDR3 here is CASSPYSGGADEQFF. The CDR3 region has the DNA TGCGCCAGCAGCCCATATAGCGGGGGGGCCGATGAGCAGTTCTTC.